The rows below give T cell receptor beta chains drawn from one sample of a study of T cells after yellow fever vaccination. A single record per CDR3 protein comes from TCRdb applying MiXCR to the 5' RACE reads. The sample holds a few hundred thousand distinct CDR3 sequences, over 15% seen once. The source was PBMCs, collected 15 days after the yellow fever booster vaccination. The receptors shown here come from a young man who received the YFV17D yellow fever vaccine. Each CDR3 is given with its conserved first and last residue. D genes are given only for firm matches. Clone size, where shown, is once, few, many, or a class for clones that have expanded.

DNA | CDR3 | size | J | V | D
TGTGCCAGCAGTTCTATCTCGGCAGCCGTCTCTTTGAACACTGAAGCTTTCTTT | CASSSISAAVSLNTEAFF | . | TRBJ1-1 | TRBV27 | .
TGTGCCAGCAGCTTGCCGGGGACAGATAATGAAAAACTGTTTTTT | CASSLPGTDNEKLFF | few | TRBJ1-4 | TRBV5-6 | TRBD1
TGTGCCTGCAGAGGCGGTAGCGGCTCCTACAATGAGCAGTTCTTC | CACRGGSGSYNEQFF | . | TRBJ2-1 | TRBV30 | .
TGTGCCAGCTCACCACTCCCAGCCAAAAACATTCAGTACTTC | CASSPLPAKNIQYF | . | TRBJ2-4 | TRBV18 | .
TGTGCCAGCAGCTTGGTACTAGGAGGATACGAGCAGTACTTC | CASSLVLGGYEQYF | few | TRBJ2-7 | TRBV5-8 | .
TGCAGTGCTAGTCGATCCGTAGCGGGATCAGAGACCCAGTACTTC | CSASRSVAGSETQYF | few | TRBJ2-5 | TRBV20-1 | TRBD2
TGTGCCAGCAGCTTATCAGGGTCCCTAAATGAGCAGTTCTTC | CASSLSGSLNEQFF | . | TRBJ2-1 | TRBV7-7 | .
TGTGCCAGCAGCCCCAGCCCAGGGACCGGGGAGCTGTTTTTT | CASSPSPGTGELFF | many | TRBJ2-2 | TRBV7-2 | .
TGTGCCAGCAGTTCCCCGGGACGAAACTCCTATGGCTACACCTTC | CASSSPGRNSYGYTF | . | TRBJ1-2 | TRBV6-5 | .
TGCAGCGGCCAGACAGGCGCTCGCGACGAGCAGTACTTC | CSGQTGARDEQYF | . | TRBJ2-7 | TRBV29-1 | .
TGCGCCAGCACCGGGGGACCGAGGGGCACAGATACGCAGTATTTT | CASTGGPRGTDTQYF | few | TRBJ2-3 | TRBV5-1 | .
TGTGCCAGCAGCTTAAATCCGACATCCCGCGAGCAGTACTTC | CASSLNPTSREQYF | many | TRBJ2-7 | TRBV7-2 | .
TGTGCCAGCAGCGTAGAAGGGAGCGGGAGTTTTGAGCAGTTCTTC | CASSVEGSGSFEQFF | . | TRBJ2-1 | TRBV9 | TRBD2
TGTGCCAGCAGCCATGTCATGTGGGTGAATGAGCAGTTCTTC | CASSHVMWVNEQFF | . | TRBJ2-1 | TRBV7-9 | .
TGTGCCAGCTCACCGAAGCGGGAGGCCCCGGAGACCCAGTACTTC | CASSPKREAPETQYF | . | TRBJ2-5 | TRBV18 | TRBD2
TGCGCCAGCAGCCCTCTGGTGGGGGGCCATGAGCAGTTCTTC | CASSPLVGGHEQFF | few | TRBJ2-1 | TRBV10-1 | .
TGCGCCAGCAGCTCACCGACTATGGAAGAGACCCAGTACTTC | CASSSPTMEETQYF | few | TRBJ2-5 | TRBV5-1 | .
TGCGCCAGCAGCCAAGGACAGGGGACCAATGAGCAGTTCTTC | CASSQGQGTNEQFF | few | TRBJ2-1 | TRBV4-3 | TRBD1
TGTGCCACCAGCAGAGAAAACAGGGATCTTGGCTACACCTTC | CATSRENRDLGYTF | few | TRBJ1-2 | TRBV15 | .
TGTGCCAGCAGAGAGACAGGGCGCTGGGAGACCCAGTACTTC | CASRETGRWETQYF | few | TRBJ2-5 | TRBV28 | TRBD1
TGTGCCAGCAGCTGGGGACTAGCGAATTACAATGAGCAGTTCTTC | CASSWGLANYNEQFF | . | TRBJ2-1 | TRBV7-7 | TRBD2
TGCGCCAGCAGCCAAAATGTGGGTCTTGGAGAGCAGTTCTTC | CASSQNVGLGEQFF | few | TRBJ2-1 | TRBV4-3 | .
TGCAGTGCTAGAGAAGGCGCTCAGCCCCAGCATTTT | CSAREGAQPQHF | . | TRBJ1-5 | TRBV20-1 | .
TGTGCCAGCAGTGAATATCACGAGCAGTACTTC | CASSEYHEQYF | . | TRBJ2-7 | TRBV25-1 | .
TGTGCCAAAAGGACCGTCCAGACAGATACGCAGTATTTT | CAKRTVQTDTQYF | . | TRBJ2-3 | TRBV6-2/TRBV6-3 | .
TGTGCCAGCAGTTCTAGTCCAGGGAGAGAAAAACTGTTTTTT | CASSSSPGREKLFF | few | TRBJ1-4 | TRBV6-5 | .
TGTGCCAGCAGCCCCCGGGACAGACAAACAGATACGCAGTATTTT | CASSPRDRQTDTQYF | . | TRBJ2-3 | TRBV7-9 | TRBD1
TGCAGCGCAGTCGGGGGCCTTAAGGACAATGAGCAGTTCTTC | CSAVGGLKDNEQFF | . | TRBJ2-1 | TRBV29-1 | .
TGTGCCAGCAGTTCCCCCCGACAGGGTTCCTACAATGAGCAGTTCTTC | CASSSPRQGSYNEQFF | . | TRBJ2-1 | TRBV12-3/TRBV12-4 | TRBD1
TGTGCCAGCAGCCCGACTAGCGGGGGAGAGACCCAGTACTTC | CASSPTSGGETQYF | few | TRBJ2-5 | TRBV11-2 | TRBD2
TGTGCCAGCAGTTTAAAGGGTGCTGAGCAGTTCTTC | CASSLKGAEQFF | few | TRBJ2-1 | TRBV12-3/TRBV12-4 | .
TGTGCCAGCTCACCAGGAGAACGTCTAAGTTGGAGCTTCTTC | CASSPGERLSWSFF | few | TRBJ2-1 | TRBV18 | .
TGTGCCTGGAGTGGGGCTGTGGTAGCGGGAACCGGGGAGCTGTTTTTT | CAWSGAVVAGTGELFF | few | TRBJ2-2 | TRBV30 | TRBD2
TGTGCCAGCAGCTCCCAGAGCTCCTACGAGCAGTACTTC | CASSSQSSYEQYF | few | TRBJ2-7 | TRBV5-5 | .
TGCGCCAGCAGCTTGGCTCTGGGACCCCAAGAGACCCAGTACTTC | CASSLALGPQETQYF | few | TRBJ2-5 | TRBV5-1 | .
TGTGCCAGCAGCTTAGGGGCAGGGGGCGGGTATGGCTACACCTTC | CASSLGAGGGYGYTF | . | TRBJ1-2 | TRBV7-2 | TRBD1
TGCGCCAGCAGTCAACGCCCGCTCCAAGAGACCCAGTACTTC | CASSQRPLQETQYF | few | TRBJ2-5 | TRBV23-1 | .
TGTGCCAGCAGGTTGACAGGGGGCATCGAGCAGTACTTC | CASRLTGGIEQYF | few | TRBJ2-7 | TRBV11-2 | TRBD1
TGTGCCAGCAGTCCGACTAGCGGGAAATTCTCAGATACGCAGTATTTT | CASSPTSGKFSDTQYF | . | TRBJ2-3 | TRBV6-1 | TRBD2
TGTGCCAGCACCCCTAGTGTACTCGAGACCCAGTACTTC | CASTPSVLETQYF | few | TRBJ2-5 | TRBV12-3/TRBV12-4 | .
TGCAGTGCTAGAGATATAGGCAGGAAACAAGAGACCCAGTACTTC | CSARDIGRKQETQYF | few | TRBJ2-5 | TRBV20-1 | .
TGTGCCAGCAGTTTTGTACTAGCGGGTGGCTACGAGCAGTACTTC | CASSFVLAGGYEQYF | few | TRBJ2-7 | TRBV12-3/TRBV12-4 | TRBD2
TGTGCCAGCAGCTACCCGACTAGCGGGATCGAAAATGAGCAGTTCTTC | CASSYPTSGIENEQFF | many | TRBJ2-1 | TRBV5-6 | TRBD2
TGCAGTGCTGGAAGACAGGGCGCGAACTACGAGCAGTACTTC | CSAGRQGANYEQYF | . | TRBJ2-7 | TRBV20-1 | TRBD1
TGTGCCAGCAGTTACCTTAAGAGGGCGGGGGGTGAGCAGTTCTTC | CASSYLKRAGGEQFF | . | TRBJ2-1 | TRBV6-5 | TRBD2
TGTGCCAGCAGCTCCCAGACTAGCTCCTCGAGCTCCTACAATGAGCAGTTCTTC | CASSSQTSSSSSYNEQFF | few | TRBJ2-1 | TRBV5-6 | TRBD2
TGCAGCGTATGCCCACTAGCGGGAGTACAGGGTGAGCAGTTCTTC | CSVCPLAGVQGEQFF | few | TRBJ2-1 | TRBV29-1 | TRBD2
TGTGCCAGCAGCTCGCACACTGAAGCTTTCTTT | CASSSHTEAFF | few | TRBJ1-1 | TRBV7-9 | .
TGTGCCAGCAGTGACCTCAGGGGAGGGAACACCGGGGAGCTGTTTTTT | CASSDLRGGNTGELFF | . | TRBJ2-2 | TRBV25-1 | .
TGTGCCAGCAGCCCGCCGCAGGGACGAATAAATGAGCAGTTCTTC | CASSPPQGRINEQFF | few | TRBJ2-1 | TRBV7-6 | .
TGCAGTGCTAGAGATCGCGGGAGGTCTTCCAATGAGCAGTTCTTC | CSARDRGRSSNEQFF | . | TRBJ2-1 | TRBV20-1 | TRBD2
TGTGCCAGTAGTATAACTAGGGGGAATGAGCAGTTCTTC | CASSITRGNEQFF | few | TRBJ2-1 | TRBV19 | .
TGCAGTGCTAGTGGACCGGGACTAGCGCAGTTCTTC | CSASGPGLAQFF | few | TRBJ2-1 | TRBV20-1 | TRBD2
TGTGCCATCAGTGAGTCGCGGGGAGGGAGTAAACAAGAGACCCAGTACTTC | CAISESRGGSKQETQYF | . | TRBJ2-5 | TRBV10-3 | TRBD2
TGCAGTGCTACCGGACCGGCGGGAAGCTCCTACAATGAGCAGTTCTTC | CSATGPAGSSYNEQFF | few | TRBJ2-1 | TRBV20-1 | .
TGCAGCGGGGTCCAGTTGTACAATGAGCAGTTCTTC | CSGVQLYNEQFF | few | TRBJ2-1 | TRBV29-1 | .
TGTGCCAGCAGTTCGGGACAGGGTGGGGAGCAGTTCTTC | CASSSGQGGEQFF | . | TRBJ2-1 | TRBV12-3/TRBV12-4 | TRBD1
TGCGCCAGCAGCCGGAGAAGAGGGACAGAGGGCTCTGGGGCCAACGTCCTGACTTTC | CASSRRRGTEGSGANVLTF | few | TRBJ2-6 | TRBV4-3 | TRBD1
TGTGCCAGCGGCCCGACAGGAACTAATGAAAAACTGTTTTTT | CASGPTGTNEKLFF | . | TRBJ1-4 | TRBV9 | .